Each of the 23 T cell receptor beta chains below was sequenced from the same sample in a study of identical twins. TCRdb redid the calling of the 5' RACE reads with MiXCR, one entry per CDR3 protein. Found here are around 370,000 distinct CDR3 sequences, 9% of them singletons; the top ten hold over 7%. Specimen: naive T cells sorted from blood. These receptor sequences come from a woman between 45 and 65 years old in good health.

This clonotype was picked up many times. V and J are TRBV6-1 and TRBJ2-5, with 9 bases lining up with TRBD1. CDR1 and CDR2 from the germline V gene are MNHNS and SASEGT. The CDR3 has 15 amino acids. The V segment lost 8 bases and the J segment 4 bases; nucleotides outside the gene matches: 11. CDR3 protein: CASGRRGTGLETQYF. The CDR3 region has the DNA TGTGCCAGCGGACGAAGAGGGACAGGGTTAGAGACCCAGTACTTC.

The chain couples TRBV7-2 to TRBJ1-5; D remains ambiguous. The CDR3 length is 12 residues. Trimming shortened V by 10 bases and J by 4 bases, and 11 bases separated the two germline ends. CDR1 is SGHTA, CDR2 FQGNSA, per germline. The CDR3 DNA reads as TGTGCCACCCGAGACCCTAATCAGCCCCAGCATTTT. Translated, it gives CATRDPNQPQHF.

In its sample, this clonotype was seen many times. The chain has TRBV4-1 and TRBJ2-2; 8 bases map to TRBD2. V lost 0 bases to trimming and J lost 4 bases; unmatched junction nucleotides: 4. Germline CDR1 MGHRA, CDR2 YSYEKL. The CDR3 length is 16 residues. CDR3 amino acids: CASSQEGLAGTGELFF. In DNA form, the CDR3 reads TGCGCCAGCAGCCAAGAAGGGCTAGCGGGCACCGGGGAGCTGTTTTTT.

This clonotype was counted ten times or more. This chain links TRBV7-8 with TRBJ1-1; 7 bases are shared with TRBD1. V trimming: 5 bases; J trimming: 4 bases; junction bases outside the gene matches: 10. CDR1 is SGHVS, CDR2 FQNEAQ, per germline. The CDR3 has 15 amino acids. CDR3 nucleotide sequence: TGTGCCAGCAGCCCTCGTGAGGGGGCGGGCACTGAAGCTTTCTTT. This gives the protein CASSPREGAGTEAFF.

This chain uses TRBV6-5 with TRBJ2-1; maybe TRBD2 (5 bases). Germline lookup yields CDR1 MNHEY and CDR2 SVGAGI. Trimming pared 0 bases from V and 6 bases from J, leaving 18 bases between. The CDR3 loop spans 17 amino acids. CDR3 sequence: CASSYSITGFLGNEQFF. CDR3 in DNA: TGTGCCAGCAGTTACTCGATTACGGGATTCTTAGGCAATGAGCAGTTCTTC.

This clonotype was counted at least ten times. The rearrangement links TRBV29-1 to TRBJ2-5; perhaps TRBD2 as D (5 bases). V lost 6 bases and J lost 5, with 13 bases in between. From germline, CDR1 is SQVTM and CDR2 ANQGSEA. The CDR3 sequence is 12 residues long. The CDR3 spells CSVAPGGETQYF. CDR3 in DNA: TGCAGCGTCGCGCCTGGCGGGGAGACCCAGTACTTC.

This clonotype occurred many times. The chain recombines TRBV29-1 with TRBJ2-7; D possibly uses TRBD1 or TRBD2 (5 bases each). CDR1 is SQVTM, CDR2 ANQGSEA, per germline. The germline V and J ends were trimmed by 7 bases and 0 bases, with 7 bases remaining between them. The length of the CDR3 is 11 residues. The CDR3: CSGGSSYEQYF. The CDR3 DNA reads TGCAGCGGGGGGAGCTCCTACGAGCAGTACTTC.

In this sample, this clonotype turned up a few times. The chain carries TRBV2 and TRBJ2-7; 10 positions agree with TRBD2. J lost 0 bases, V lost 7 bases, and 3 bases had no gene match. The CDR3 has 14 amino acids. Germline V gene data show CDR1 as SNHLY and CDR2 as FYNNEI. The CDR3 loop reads CASKRTSGSYEQYF. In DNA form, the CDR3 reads TGTGCCAGCAAGAGGACTAGCGGCTCCTACGAGCAGTACTTC. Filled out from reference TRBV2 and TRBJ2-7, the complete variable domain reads EPEVTQTPSHQVTQMGQEVILRCVPISNHLYFYWYRQILGQKVEFLVSFYNNEISEKSEIFDDQFSVERPDGSNFTLKIRSTKLEDSAMYFCASKRTSGSYEQYFGPGTRLTVT.

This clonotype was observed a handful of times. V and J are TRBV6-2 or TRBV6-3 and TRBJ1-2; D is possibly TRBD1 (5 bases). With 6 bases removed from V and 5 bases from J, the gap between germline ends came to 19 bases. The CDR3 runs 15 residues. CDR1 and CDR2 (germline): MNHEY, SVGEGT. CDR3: CASRPGPEIFYGYTF. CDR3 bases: TGTGCCAGCAGACCGGGACCGGAGATATTTTATGGCTACACCTTC.

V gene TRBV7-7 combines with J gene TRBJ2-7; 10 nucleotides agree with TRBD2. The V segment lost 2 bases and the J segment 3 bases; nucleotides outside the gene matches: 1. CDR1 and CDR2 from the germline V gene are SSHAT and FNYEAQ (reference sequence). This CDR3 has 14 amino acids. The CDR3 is CASSLSSGSYEQYV. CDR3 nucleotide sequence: TGTGCCAGCAGCTTATCTAGCGGGAGCTACGAGCAGTACGTC.

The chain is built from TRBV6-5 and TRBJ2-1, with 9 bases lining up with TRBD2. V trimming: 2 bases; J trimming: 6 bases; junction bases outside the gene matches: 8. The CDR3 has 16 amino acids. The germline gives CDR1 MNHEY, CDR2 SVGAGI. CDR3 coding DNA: TGTGCCAGCAGTTACCATAGCGGGAGACAGGGCAATGAGCAGTTCTTC. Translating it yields CASSYHSGRQGNEQFF.

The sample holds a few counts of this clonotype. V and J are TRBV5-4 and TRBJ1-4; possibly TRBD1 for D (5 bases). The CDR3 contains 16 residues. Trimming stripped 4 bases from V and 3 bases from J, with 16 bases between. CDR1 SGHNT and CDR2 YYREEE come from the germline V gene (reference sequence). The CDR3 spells CASSRDRSRSNEKLFF. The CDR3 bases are TGTGCCAGCAGCAGAGACAGATCCCGTTCTAATGAAAAACTGTTTTTT. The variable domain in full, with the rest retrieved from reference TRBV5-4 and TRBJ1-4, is ETGVTQSPTHLIKTRGQQVTLRCSSQSGHNTVSWYQQALGQGPQFIFQYYREEENGRGNFPPRFSGLQFPNYSSELNVNALELDDSALYLCASSRDRSRSNEKLFFGSGTQLSVL.

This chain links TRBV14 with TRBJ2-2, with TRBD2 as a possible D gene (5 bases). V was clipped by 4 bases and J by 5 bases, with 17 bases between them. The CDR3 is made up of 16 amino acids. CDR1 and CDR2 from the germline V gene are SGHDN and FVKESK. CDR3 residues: CASSLWTGMETGELFF. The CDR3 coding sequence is TGTGCCAGCAGCCTGTGGACGGGAATGGAGACCGGGGAGCTGTTTTTT.

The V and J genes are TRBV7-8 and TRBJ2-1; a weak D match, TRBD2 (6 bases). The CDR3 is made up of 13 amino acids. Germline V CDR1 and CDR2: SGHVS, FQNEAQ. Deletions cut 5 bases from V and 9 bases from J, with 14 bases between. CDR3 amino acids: CASSRRLEREQFF. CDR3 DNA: TGTGCCAGCAGCCGCCGACTAGAACGTGAGCAGTTCTTC.

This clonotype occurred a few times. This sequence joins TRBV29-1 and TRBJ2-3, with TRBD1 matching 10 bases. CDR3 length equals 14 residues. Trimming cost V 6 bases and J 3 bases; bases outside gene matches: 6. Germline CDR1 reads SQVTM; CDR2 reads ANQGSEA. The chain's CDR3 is CSVGTGVVTDTQYF. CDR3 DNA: TGCAGCGTCGGGACAGGGGTTGTAACAGATACGCAGTATTTT.

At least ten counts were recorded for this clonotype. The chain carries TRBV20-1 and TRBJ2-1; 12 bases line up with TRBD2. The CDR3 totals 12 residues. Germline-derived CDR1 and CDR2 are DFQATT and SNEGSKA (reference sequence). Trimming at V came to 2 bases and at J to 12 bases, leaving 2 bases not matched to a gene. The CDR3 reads CSARPTSGRQFF. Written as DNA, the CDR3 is TGCAGTGCTAGACCGACTAGCGGGAGGCAGTTCTTC.

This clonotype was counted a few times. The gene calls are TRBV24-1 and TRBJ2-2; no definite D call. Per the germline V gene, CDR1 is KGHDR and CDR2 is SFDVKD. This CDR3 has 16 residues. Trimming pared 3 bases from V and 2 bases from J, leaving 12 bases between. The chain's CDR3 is CATSDPKMGNTGELFF. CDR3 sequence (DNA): TGTGCCACCAGTGATCCGAAGATGGGTAACACCGGGGAGCTGTTTTTT.

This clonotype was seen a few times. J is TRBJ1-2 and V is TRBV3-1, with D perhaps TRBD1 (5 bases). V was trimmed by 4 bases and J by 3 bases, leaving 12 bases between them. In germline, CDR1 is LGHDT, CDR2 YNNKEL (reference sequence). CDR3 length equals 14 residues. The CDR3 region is CASSPFVGDYGYTF. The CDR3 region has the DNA TGTGCCAGCAGCCCCTTCGTAGGGGACTATGGCTACACCTTC.

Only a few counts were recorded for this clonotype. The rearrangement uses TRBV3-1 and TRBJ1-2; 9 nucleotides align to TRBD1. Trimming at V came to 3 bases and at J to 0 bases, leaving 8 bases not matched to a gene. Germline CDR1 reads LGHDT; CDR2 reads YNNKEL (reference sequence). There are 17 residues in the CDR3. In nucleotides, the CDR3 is TGTGCCAGCAGCCATGGGGACAGGGCATCGTCTAACTATGGCTACACCTTC. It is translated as CASSHGDRASSNYGYTF.

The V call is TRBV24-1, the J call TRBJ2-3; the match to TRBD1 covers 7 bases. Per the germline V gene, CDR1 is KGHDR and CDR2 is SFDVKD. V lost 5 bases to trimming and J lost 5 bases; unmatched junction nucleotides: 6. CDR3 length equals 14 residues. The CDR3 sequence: CATSGDRALDTQYF. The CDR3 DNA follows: TGTGCCACCAGTGGCGACAGGGCCCTAGATACGCAGTATTTT.

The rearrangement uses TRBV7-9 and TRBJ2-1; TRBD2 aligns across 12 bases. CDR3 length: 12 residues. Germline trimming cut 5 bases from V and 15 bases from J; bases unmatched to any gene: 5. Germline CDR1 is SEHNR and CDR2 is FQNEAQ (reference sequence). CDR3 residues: CASSPSGRAGFF. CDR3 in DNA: TGTGCCAGCAGCCCTAGCGGGAGGGCCGGGTTCTTC.

CDR3 nucleotides: TGTGCCAGCAGGGGACAGGGACGTTACGAGCAGTACGTC. Protein sequence: CASRGQGRYEQYV. This chain links TRBV5-5 with TRBJ2-7; 9 bases fit TRBD1. This CDR3 is 13 amino acids long. Germline CDR1 SGHKS, CDR2 YYEKEE (reference sequence). Unmatched junction bases numbered 4, after V lost 5 bases and J lost 4 bases.

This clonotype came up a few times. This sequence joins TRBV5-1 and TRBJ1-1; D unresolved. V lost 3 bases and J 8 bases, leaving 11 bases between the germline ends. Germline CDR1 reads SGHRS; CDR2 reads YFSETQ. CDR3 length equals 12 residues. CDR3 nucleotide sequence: TGCGCCAGCAGCTCTGGTACAGAAGAAGCTTTCTTT. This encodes CASSSGTEEAFF.